The next 32 T cell receptor beta chains were all read from a single sample in a study of radiotherapy plus CTLA-4 blockade in lung cancer. The repertoire was sequenced with immunoSEQ multiplex PCR; TCRdb's copy has only in-frame clones and lacks some. The table has 55,000 to 65,000 clones, around 76% seen once. The sample was peripheral blood, taken from a patient treated with radiotherapy plus ipilimumab. Source of these receptors: a human donor with non-small cell lung cancer who had a complete response to radiotherapy plus ipilimumab.

V usage is TRBV5-5 and J usage is TRBJ2-7; perhaps TRBD2 as D (5 bases). Germline assignment: CDR1 SGHKS and CDR2 YYEKEE (reference sequence). This CDR3 is 15 amino acids long. V gave up 4 bases and J gave up 2 bases, with 16 bases separating them. The CDR3 region has the DNA TGTGCCAGCAGCGACCGGAGGAATTTGGCCTACGAGCAGTACTTC. Translated: CASSDRRNLAYEQYF.

The chain is built from TRBV4-3 and TRBJ1-5, with no clear D. This CDR3 has 17 residues. CDR1 LGHNA and CDR2 YSLEER come from the germline V gene. V gave up 1 base and J gave up 4 bases, with 17 bases separating them. Here the CDR3 reads CASSQGAEGGRNQPQHF. In DNA, the CDR3 is TGCGCCAGCAGCCAAGGCGCGGAGGGTGGAAGGAATCAGCCCCAGCATTTT.

This chain links TRBV2 with TRBJ2-7; D is possibly TRBD1 (6 bases). The CDR3 runs to 13 residues. The V end lost 7 bases, the J end lost 2 bases, and 12 bases lay between the germline ends. Germline V CDR1 and CDR2: SNHLY, FYNNEI. The CDR3 nucleotides are TGTGCCAGCACCAGACAGGCAGCCTACGAGCAGTACTTC. Translation gives CASTRQAAYEQYF.

The chain links TRBV9 to TRBJ2-1; D is undetermined. The CDR3 covers 15 residues. Germline V gives CDR1 SGDLS, CDR2 YYNGEE. V was clipped by 1 base and J by 5 bases, with 13 bases between them. The CDR3 reads CASSVSPLGDNEQFF. CDR3 coding DNA: TGTGCCAGCAGCGTATCGCCCCTGGGCGACAATGAGCAGTTCTTC.

In nucleotides, the CDR3 is TGTGCCAGCAGCTTAGACGTCGGGGCAGGGGGCGGTGGAAACACCATATATTTT. Translated, it gives CASSLDVGAGGGGNTIYF. The chain employs TRBV7-8 and TRBJ1-3; TRBD1 agrees at 8 bases. In germline, CDR1 is SGHVS, CDR2 FQNEAQ. V gave up 1 base and J gave up 3 bases; unmatched junction bases: 11. The CDR3 is 18 residues long.

The rearrangement uses TRBV29-1 and TRBJ2-1; D is perhaps TRBD2 (6 bases). Trimming removed 7 bases at V and 0 bases at J, with 13 bases between. This CDR3 is 14 amino acids long. CDR1 and CDR2 from the germline V gene are SQVTM and ANQGSEA. The chain's CDR3 is CSGGLSSSYNEQFF. The DNA for the CDR3 is TGCAGCGGGGGACTTTCATCCTCCTACAATGAGCAGTTCTTC.

This chain connects TRBV5-1 to TRBJ2-3, with no clear D. The CDR3 spans 17 residues. V gave up 3 bases and J gave up 2 bases, with 19 bases separating them. Looked up from germline, CDR1 is SGHRS and CDR2 is YFSETQ. CDR3 nucleotide sequence: TGCGCCAGCAGCTCTGAAACGACACCAGACCCCACAGATACGCAGTATTTT. Translating gives CASSSETTPDPTDTQYF. Using reference TRBV5-1 and TRBJ2-3 for the parts outside the CDR3, the full variable domain is KAGVTQTPRYLIKTRGQQVTLSCSPISGHRSVSWYQQTPGQGLQFLFEYFSETQRNKGNFPGRFSGRQFSNSRSEMNVSTLELGDSALYLCASSSETTPDPTDTQYFGPGTRLTVL.

This clone was seen more than once but under ten times. The gene calls are TRBV11-2 and TRBJ1-5; D is unresolved. The CDR3 consists of 13 residues. The V and J ends lost 5 bases and 4 bases respectively, with 9 bases between them. Germline CDR1 reads SGHAT; CDR2 reads FQNNGV. Here the CDR3 DNA reads TGTGCCAGCAGCACTCGTCCGAATCAGCCCCAGCATTTT. It encodes CASSTRPNQPQHF. Combining the CDR3 with reference TRBV11-2 and TRBJ1-5 gives the whole variable domain EAGVAQSPRYKIIEKRQSVAFWCNPISGHATLYWYQQILGQGPKLLIQFQNNGVVDDSQLPKDRFSAERLKGVDSTLKIQPAKLEDSAVYLCASSTRPNQPQHFGDGTRLSIL.

This clone was picked up one time. This chain joins TRBV9 and TRBJ2-1; D is undetermined. CDR1 SGDLS and CDR2 YYNGEE come from the germline V gene. The CDR3 contains 15 residues. The V end was cut by 2 bases, the J end by 0 bases, with 9 bases between. CDR3 sequence reads: CASSVHTSSYNEQFF. The CDR3 region has the DNA TGTGCCAGCAGCGTCCACACAAGCTCCTACAATGAGCAGTTCTTC. The whole variable domain, remainder taken from reference TRBV9 and TRBJ2-1, is DSGVTQTPKHLITATGQRVTLRCSPRSGDLSVYWYQQSLDQGLQFLIQYYNGEERAKGNILERFSAQQFPDLHSELNLSSLELGDSALYFCASSVHTSSYNEQFFGPGTRLTVL.

The rearrangement joins TRBV21-1 to TRBJ1-6; the table's TRBD1 call for D was not verified on the DNA. TRBV21-1 is a pseudogene locus. The CDR3 loop spans 15 amino acids. The chain's CDR3 is CAGTGAFSYNSPLHF. CDR3 sequence (DNA): TGTGCCGGGACAGGGGCTTTCTCCTATAATTCACCCCTCCACTTT.

This chain connects TRBV19 to TRBJ2-3; D is perhaps TRBD1 (6 bases). The germline V gene encodes CDR1 LNHDA and CDR2 SQIVND (reference sequence). The CDR3 is 13 amino acids. Trimming pared 3 bases from V and 5 bases from J, leaving 9 bases between. The CDR3 DNA follows: TGTGCCAGTAGTATGGCCAGGGGAGATACGCAGTATTTT. It yields the protein CASSMARGDTQYF.

This chain connects TRBV6-1 to TRBJ2-1, with 7 nucleotides matching TRBD2. Trimming at V came to 6 bases and at J to 7 bases, leaving 12 bases not matched to a gene. Germline V CDR1 and CDR2: MNHNS, SASEGT. There are 15 residues in the CDR3. CDR3 in DNA: TGTGCCAGCAGAACGGGAGGTTCGGGGGTGAATGAGCAGTTCTTC. Protein sequence: CASRTGGSGVNEQFF.

V is TRBV30 and J is TRBJ1-2, with D perhaps matching TRBD1 (5 bases). V lost 6 bases, J lost 7 bases, and 12 bases lay in between. Germline loops: CDR1 GTSNPN, CDR2 SVGIG (reference sequence). The CDR3 length is 11 residues. CDR3 coding DNA: TGTGCCTGTCAACAGGCGAGTGGCTACACCTTC. This sequence encodes CACQQASGYTF.

The chain uses TRBV7-9 and TRBJ1-4; D gene unclear. This CDR3 spans 13 amino acids. Germline V gives CDR1 SEHNR, CDR2 FQNEAQ (reference sequence). Trimming removed 5 bases from V and 4 bases from J, with 8 bases in between. This chain's CDR3 is CASSTYSNEKLFF. The CDR3 region has the DNA TGTGCCAGCAGCACTTACAGTAATGAAAAACTGTTTTTT.

J is TRBJ2-7 and V is TRBV11-2, with TRBD2 matching over 7 bases. The CDR3 spans 13 residues. Germline V gene lookup returns CDR1 SGHAT and CDR2 FQNNGV. V dropped 0 bases and J dropped 11; count of bases not matched to a gene: 7. CDR3 sequence: CASSLEARGGEYF. CDR3 coding DNA: TGTGCCAGCAGCTTAGAGGCGCGGGGAGGGGAGTACTTC. The full variable domain, with the rest looked up from reference TRBV11-2 and TRBJ2-7, is EAGVAQSPRYKIIEKRQSVAFWCNPISGHATLYWYQQILGQGPKLLIQFQNNGVVDDSQLPKDRFSAERLKGVDSTLKIQPAKLEDSAVYLCASSLEARGGEYFGPGTRLTVT.

This clone came up a few times. V gene TRBV27 combines with J gene TRBJ2-7; D ambiguous. Trimming took off 4 bases at V and 3 bases at J, with 10 bases between the two ends. The CDR3 length is 13 residues. Germline CDR1 is MNHEY and CDR2 is SMNVEV (reference sequence). This chain's CDR3 is CASSYDRSYEQYF. The CDR3 bases are TGTGCCAGCAGTTACGATAGGAGCTACGAGCAGTACTTC.

This rearrangement joins TRBV28 to TRBJ1-1; a weak D match, TRBD1 (6 bases). The CDR3 sequence is 14 residues long. With 7 bases removed from V and 0 bases from J, the gap between germline ends came to 12 bases. Germline CDR1 is MDHEN and CDR2 is SYDVKM. CDR3 sequence reads: CASTLGAMNTEAFF. The CDR3 bases are TGTGCCAGCACCCTGGGGGCGATGAACACTGAAGCTTTCTTT.

This clone was found many times. The rearrangement joins TRBV5-1 to TRBJ1-4; 8 bases align to TRBD1. The CDR3 consists of 15 residues. Germline values: CDR1 SGHRS, CDR2 YFSETQ. V lost 4 bases and J lost 2; bases outside the gene matches: 4. CDR3 DNA sequence: TGCGCCAGCAGCCAGACAGGGGTGACTAATGAAAAACTGTTTTTT. Translating gives CASSQTGVTNEKLFF.

The chain is built from TRBV5-1 and TRBJ1-5; the D gene is possibly TRBD1 (5 bases). V was clipped by 2 bases and J by 4 bases, with 13 bases between them. The CDR3 runs to 15 residues. Germline CDR1 reads SGHRS; CDR2 reads YFSETQ. CDR3: CASSLEGAKNQPQHF. DNA of the CDR3: TGCGCCAGCAGCTTAGAAGGGGCAAAAAATCAGCCCCAGCATTTT.

V gene TRBV6-5 combines with J gene TRBJ1-3; 7 bases align to TRBD1. Trimming removed 7 bases from V and 2 bases from J; junction bases left unmatched: 5. Germline CDR1 is MNHEY and CDR2 is SVGAGI. The CDR3 sequence is 14 residues long. The chain's CDR3 is CASKEGTAGNTIYF. CDR3 DNA: TGTGCCAGCAAGGAGGGGACAGCTGGAAACACCATATATTTT.

The chain joins TRBV2 to TRBJ1-2, with D perhaps TRBD1 (5 bases). CDR3 size: 15 residues. Trimming stripped 2 bases from V and 4 bases from J, with 14 bases between. CDR1 and CDR2 from the germline V gene are SNHLY and FYNNEI. The CDR3 sequence: CASSELGGGSYGYTF. CDR3 coding DNA: TGTGCCAGCAGTGAATTGGGCGGGGGGTCCTATGGCTACACCTTC.

This clone was counted between two and nine times. The V and J genes are TRBV5-1 and TRBJ2-7; the D gene is possibly TRBD2 (5 bases). The V and J ends lost 3 bases and 5 bases respectively, with 15 bases between them. CDR3 length: 14 residues. Germline-derived CDR1 and CDR2 are SGHRS and YFSETQ. The chain's CDR3 is CASSSQPAGNEQYF. The CDR3 DNA reads TGCGCCAGCAGCTCCCAGCCCGCGGGTAACGAGCAGTACTTC.

The CDR3 sequence: CASSEIGTGGVGEQYF. The CDR3 nucleotides are TGTGCCAGCAGTGAGATAGGGACAGGGGGCGTCGGCGAGCAGTACTTC. V gene TRBV28 combines with J gene TRBJ2-7, with TRBD1 matching over 12 bases. This CDR3 spans 16 amino acids. CDR1 and CDR2 (germline): MDHEN, SYDVKM. Trimming took 5 bases from V and 6 from J; bases not matched to a gene: 11.

The rearrangement joins TRBV7-3 to TRBJ2-1; TRBD2 matches at 8 bases. The CDR3 sequence is 15 residues long. The J segment lost 5 bases and the V segment lost 1 base, leaving 4 bases of the junction unmatched. The germline V gene has CDR1 SGHTA and CDR2 FQGTGA. The CDR3 DNA reads as TGTGCCAGCAGCTTAAACGTAGCGGGAAACAATGAGCAGTTCTTC. Translated, it gives CASSLNVAGNNEQFF.

The chain links TRBV30 to TRBJ2-7; 9 bases are a match to TRBD1. CDR1 GTSNPN and CDR2 SVGIG come from the germline V gene (reference sequence). This CDR3 has 14 residues. The V gene end was trimmed by 1 base and the J gene end by 4 bases; junction bases not matched to a gene: 5. Here the CDR3 reads CAWSDRGLIYEQYF. CDR3 coding DNA: TGTGCCTGGAGTGACAGGGGGCTGATATACGAGCAGTACTTC.

The rearrangement uses TRBV6-5 and TRBJ1-2; maybe TRBD1 (6 bases). The CDR3 contains 14 residues. Germline CDR1 is MNHEY and CDR2 is SVGAGI. The ends were cut back, 2 bases at V and 8 bases at J, with 15 bases in the middle. For the CDR3, the DNA is TGTGCCAGCAGTTACGATCGGGGGGCGAGCGGCTACACCTTC. Protein sequence: CASSYDRGASGYTF.

The chain recombines TRBV28 with TRBJ2-4; D may be TRBD1 (6 bases). Per germline, CDR1 MDHEN and CDR2 SYDVKM. The CDR3 totals 17 residues. Trimming shortened V by 2 bases and J by 6 bases, and 20 bases separated the two germline ends. This chain's CDR3 is CASSLERLYGGGNIQYF. As DNA, the CDR3 is TGTGCCAGCAGTTTAGAAAGGTTGTATGGGGGCGGAAACATTCAGTACTTC.

The chain combines TRBV10-3 with TRBJ2-3, with D maybe TRBD2 (7 bases). Trimming pared 6 bases from V and 2 bases from J, leaving 15 bases between. The germline CDR1 and CDR2 sequences are ENHRY and SYGVKD. The CDR3 is 15 residues long. CDR3 sequence: CAISAGAGNTDTQYF. The CDR3 nucleotides are TGTGCCATCAGCGCGGGGGCCGGAAACACAGATACGCAGTATTTT.

This clone was detected only a few times. This rearrangement joins TRBV10-3 to TRBJ2-1; possible D gene TRBD2, 6 bases. The CDR3 runs 16 residues. Germline V CDR1 and CDR2: ENHRY, SYGVKD. The germline V and J ends were trimmed by 6 bases and 7 bases, with 22 bases remaining between them. In nucleotides, the CDR3 is TGTGCCATCAGGCCGTCGGGACTTTGGCCCGGGAATGAGCAGTTCTTC. It is translated as CAIRPSGLWPGNEQFF.

There are a few counts of this clone. This sequence joins TRBV19 and TRBJ1-5; TRBD1 is a possible D gene (5 bases). CDR1 is LNHDA and CDR2 is SQIVND in the germline V gene (reference sequence). The CDR3 extends over 15 amino acids. V lost 6 bases and J lost 7, with 19 bases in between. The CDR3 sequence is CASRTKEGVVQPQHF. The CDR3 bases are TGTGCCAGTAGAACCAAAGAAGGGGTAGTCCAGCCCCAGCATTTT.

Points on this clone: Other nucleotide sequences in the sample specify the same CDR3. J is TRBJ1-4 and V is TRBV7-9; no definite D call. This CDR3 spans 17 amino acids. V lost 4 bases and J 0 bases, leaving 15 bases between the germline ends. Germline V CDR1 and CDR2: SEHNR, FQNEAQ (reference sequence). CDR3 DNA sequence: TGTGCCAGCAGCTCACTAGGTTGGGATCCAACTAATGAAAAACTGTTTTTT. This translates into CASSSLGWDPTNEKLFF.

This clone was seen more than once but under ten times. The V call is TRBV5-1, the J call TRBJ2-1, with 9 bases matching TRBD2. The CDR3 loop spans 14 amino acids. The junction had 5 bases not matched to a gene; V was cut back by 3 bases and J by 7 bases. The germline gives CDR1 SGHRS, CDR2 YFSETQ. The CDR3 nucleotides read TGCGCCAGCAGCTGGGGACTAGCCGTGAATGAGCAGTTCTTC. Translated, it gives CASSWGLAVNEQFF.